Listed below are T cell receptor beta chains from one sample, sequenced in a study of regulatory T cells in long-lasting Graves disease. TCRdb recomputed calls from the multiplex PCR reads with MiXCR, one row per CDR3 protein. There are 580,000 or so distinct CDR3 sequences in the sample; roughly a sixth occur only once, and approximately 12% lies in the top ten. The same sample was also studied in work on T cells in Graves' hyperthyroidism and ophthalmopathy.

The sequenced sample was peripheral blood mononuclear cells (PBMCs), obtained at new diagnosis, from a patient treated with antithyroid drugs. Receptors originate from a man between 18 and 35 years old with Graves disease. Both conserved end residues are part of each CDR3. The order of the fields is V gene, clone size, CDR3 protein. Some rows have no size entry. The others give once, few or many, or a class for an expanded clone.

TRBV12-3/TRBV12-4 many CASSFSGQGIEQYF
TRBV13 few CASSLGTSGRGTDTQYF
TRBV18 many CASSPPGQQYGYTF
TRBV20-1 many CSARDLRAGKTYEQYF
TRBV5-1 few CASSLAAPTDTQYF
TRBV27 many CASSLIGAEAFF
TRBV19 few CASSRRLAGVSYNEQFF
TRBV5-1 few CASSLLTGGTYDEQFF
TRBV30 few CAWRTAKGQFF
TRBV29-1 few CSVEAGGSRFNEQFF
TRBV9 few CASSVAVGLAGVGELFF
TRBV11-1 few CASSFYREYNEQFF
TRBV11-3 . CASSLDQGGSGSSNEQFF
TRBV20-1 many CSARDFGLAESRNNEQFF
TRBV6-1 many CASSSVTGDAFF
TRBV14 . CASSQTGTSERYEQYF